The table lists the clone carrying this T cell receptor beta chain with a few counts. The CDR3 length is 14 residues. Germline V gene lookup returns CDR1 SGHVS and CDR2 FQNEAQ. V gave up 3 bases and J gave up 5 bases, with 13 bases separating them. This sample was included in a study of blood T cell repertoires in COVID-19. Turning to the study itself: PBMCs, B-cell-depleted T cells, or T cells provided the cDNA or gDNA that made up the material.

Authors' processing steps: Estimates of nucleated cell counts were drawn from the amplification of reference gene primers. Sequencing used immunoSEQ multiplex PCR; TCRdb keeps in-frame clones, though not all of them. Clone size and V and J calls were adopted from that table, with D and trimming inferred from the DNA. Among roughly 380,000 clones listed, about 90% were seen once. V gene TRBV7-8 combines with J gene TRBJ1-2, with no clear D. This receptor was obtained from a woman in her thirties who had recovered from COVID-19. What was sequenced was PBMCs or T cells enriched from blood (not recorded which). DNA of the CDR3: TGTGCCAGCAGCTTCGAAAGCAGAGGTTATGGCTACACCTTC. This codes for CASSFESRGYGYTF. The full variable domain, completed using reference TRBV7-8 and TRBJ1-2, is GAGVSQSPRYKVAKRGQDVALRCDPISGHVSLFWYQQALGQGPEFLTYFQNEAQLDKSGLPSDRFFAERPEGSVSTLKIQRTQQEDSAVYLCASSFESRGYGYTFGSGTRLTVV.